This TCR beta chain was recovered during a study of response to subunit inactivated influenza vaccine. With regard to this clonotype: The antigen remains unidentified.

TCRdb re-called the RT-PCR reads with MiXCR, one entry per CDR3 protein. The table includes 450,000 to 550,000 distinct CDR3 sequences, 25% detected once. General observations from the study: Few additional T cells are recruited per seasonal influenza vaccination, authors suggested.

The germline V gene has CDR1 MNHEY and CDR2 SMNVEV (reference sequence). With 6 bases clipped from V and 4 bases from J, the junction kept 8 bases outside the gene matches. CDR3 length equals 15 residues. Sequenced here: CD4+ T cells sorted from PBMCs, sampled 5 days after vaccination. The sequence derives from a man between 45 and 60 years old who received an inactivated influenza vaccine. The chain has TRBV27 and TRBJ2-7; the match to TRBD2 covers 11 bases. In DNA form, the CDR3 reads TGTGCCAGCAGAACACTAGCGGGAGTGGGGTACGAGCAGTACTTC. Amino acid sequence: CASRTLAGVGYEQYF.